The present T cell receptor (beta chain) was sequenced within a study of follicular helper T cells after annual influenza vaccination. Overall study findings and caveats: Change in circulating plasmablasts correlated with ICOS+CD38+ cTfh clonality change. Day 7 ICOS+CD38+ clones were most often found later in ICOS-CD38- cTfh cells.

The time point denotes: 2014-2015 season, 7 days after vaccination. Regarding this clone: Antigen: not known.

The repertoire was sequenced with immunoSEQ multiplex PCR; TCRdb's copy has only in-frame clones and lacks some. This table has 4,000 or so clones, 82% appearing once. V lost 0 bases and J lost 6; bases outside the gene matches: 19. This CDR3 is built from 20 residues. The germline gives CDR1 LGHNT, CDR2 FRNRAP. The material was CXCR5- memory CD4+ T cells sorted from blood, obtained 7 days after influenza vaccination. The chain couples TRBV12-5 to TRBJ2-2; 7 positions match TRBD1. This TCR was recovered from an adult who received the influenza vaccine. CDR3 amino acids: CASGLVPRWDSFVEAGELFF. The CDR3 bases are TGTGCTAGTGGTTTGGTACCCCGCTGGGACAGTTTCGTGGAGGCCGGGGAGCTGTTTTTT.